The sequence of this TCR beta chain was determined in a study of blood T cell repertoires in COVID-19. Study-level information: There were acute and convalescent COVID-19 samples, and they came from the United States, Italy and Spain. The cDNA or gDNA used as material had been derived from T cells, B-cell-depleted T cells, or PBMCs.

The germline gives CDR1 ENHRY, CDR2 SYGVKD. The length of the CDR3 is 13 residues. The germline V and J ends were trimmed by 7 bases and 5 bases, with 14 bases remaining between them. Original handling: How many nucleated cells were present was estimated from reference gene primer amplification. This table comes from immunoSEQ multiplex PCR, and its TCRdb copy is limited to in-frame clones, with some not included. V and J calls and clone size are those listed in that table; D and trimming were worked out from the DNA. In the table there are 150,000 to 200,000 clones, about 85% of which are singletons.

The clonotype was recovered from an elderly woman with acute or convalescent COVID-19. Material for sequencing was peripheral blood. This sequence joins TRBV10-3 and TRBJ2-5, with a weak D call TRBD2 (6 bases). The CDR3 DNA reads TGTGCCATCAAACCGGAGGGAGAGGAGACCCAGTACTTC. Translated, it gives CAIKPEGEETQYF.